The T cell receptor beta chain described here comes from a study of memory CD4+ T cells and cytomegalovirus serostatus. TCRdb keeps only in-frame clones here, not all; method: immunoSEQ multiplex PCR. The sample has 50,000 to 75,000 clones, around 86% seen once. Single viable CD3+CD4+CD8-CD45RO+ cells were sorted as the memory CD4+ T cells. From germline, CDR1 is SEHNR and CDR2 FQNEAQ (reference sequence). Between the trimmed V and J ends, which lost 6 bases and 3 bases, there was a span of 11 bases. The CDR3 has 13 residues. This clonotype originated in an adult in good health and CMV-seronegative. The sequenced sample was memory CD4+ T cells from blood. The V gene is TRBV7-9, the J gene TRBJ1-1; TRBD1 might be the D (5 bases). CDR3: CASRSRADTEAFF. The CDR3 region has the DNA TGTGCCAGCAGATCCAGGGCCGACACTGAAGCTTTCTTT.